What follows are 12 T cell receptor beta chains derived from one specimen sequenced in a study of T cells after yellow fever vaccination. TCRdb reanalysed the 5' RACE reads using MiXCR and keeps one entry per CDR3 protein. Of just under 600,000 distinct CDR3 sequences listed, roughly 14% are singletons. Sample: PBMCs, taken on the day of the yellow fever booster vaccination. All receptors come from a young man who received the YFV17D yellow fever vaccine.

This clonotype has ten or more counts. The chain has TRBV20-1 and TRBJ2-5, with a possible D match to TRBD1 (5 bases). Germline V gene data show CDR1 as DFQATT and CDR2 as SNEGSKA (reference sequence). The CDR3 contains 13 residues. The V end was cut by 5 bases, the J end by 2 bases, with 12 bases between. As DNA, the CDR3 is TGCAGTGCTGATGACAGAATTCAAGAGACCCAGTACTTC. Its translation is CSADDRIQETQYF.

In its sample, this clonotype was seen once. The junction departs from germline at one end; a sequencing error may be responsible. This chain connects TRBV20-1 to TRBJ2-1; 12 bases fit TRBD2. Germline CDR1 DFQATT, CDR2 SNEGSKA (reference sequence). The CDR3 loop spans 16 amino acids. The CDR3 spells CCATTLGLAGISEQFF. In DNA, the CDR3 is TGCTGTGCGACGACCCTAGGACTAGCGGGGATTAGTGAGCAGTTCTTC.

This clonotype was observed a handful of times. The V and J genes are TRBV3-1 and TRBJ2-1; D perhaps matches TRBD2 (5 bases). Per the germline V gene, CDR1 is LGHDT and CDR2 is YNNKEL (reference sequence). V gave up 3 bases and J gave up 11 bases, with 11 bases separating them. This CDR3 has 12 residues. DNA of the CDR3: TGTGCCAGCAGCCAGGCCCCCGGGAAGCAGTTCTTC. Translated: CASSQAPGKQFF.

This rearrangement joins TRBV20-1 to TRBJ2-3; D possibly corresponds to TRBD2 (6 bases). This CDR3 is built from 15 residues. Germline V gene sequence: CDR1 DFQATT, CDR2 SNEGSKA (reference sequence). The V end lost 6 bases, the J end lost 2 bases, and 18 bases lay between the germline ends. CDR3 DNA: TGCAGTGCCCCCCCACCGGGAGAGCCCACAGATACGCAGTATTTT. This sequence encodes CSAPPPGEPTDTQYF.

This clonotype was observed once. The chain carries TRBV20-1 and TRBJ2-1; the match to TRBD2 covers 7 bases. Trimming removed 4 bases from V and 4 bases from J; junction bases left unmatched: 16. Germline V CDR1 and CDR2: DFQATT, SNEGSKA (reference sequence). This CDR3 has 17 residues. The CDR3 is CSATPAREGGPYNEQFF. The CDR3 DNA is TGCAGTGCTACACCGGCCAGGGAGGGAGGGCCGTACAATGAGCAGTTCTTC.

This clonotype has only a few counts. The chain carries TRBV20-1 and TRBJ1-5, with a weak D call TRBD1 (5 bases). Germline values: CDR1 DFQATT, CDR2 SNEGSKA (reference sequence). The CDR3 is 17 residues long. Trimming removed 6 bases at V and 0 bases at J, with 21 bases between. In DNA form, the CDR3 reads TGCAGTGCCATCAGGGAGGGGTGGTCTAGTAGCAATCAGCCCCAGCATTTT. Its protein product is CSAIREGWSSSNQPQHF.

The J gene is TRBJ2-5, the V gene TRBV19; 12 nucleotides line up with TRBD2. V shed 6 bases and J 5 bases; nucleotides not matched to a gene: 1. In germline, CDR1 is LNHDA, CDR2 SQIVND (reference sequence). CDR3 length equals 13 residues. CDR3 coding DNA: TGTGCCAGTAGGACTAGCGGGAGTGAGACCCAGTACTTC. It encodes CASRTSGSETQYF.

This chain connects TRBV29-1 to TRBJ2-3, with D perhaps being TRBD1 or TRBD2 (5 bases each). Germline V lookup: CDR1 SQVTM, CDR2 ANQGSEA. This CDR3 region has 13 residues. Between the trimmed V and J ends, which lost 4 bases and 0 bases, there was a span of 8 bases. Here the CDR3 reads CSVAGPSTDTQYF. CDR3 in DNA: TGCAGCGTTGCGGGGCCAAGCACAGATACGCAGTATTTT.

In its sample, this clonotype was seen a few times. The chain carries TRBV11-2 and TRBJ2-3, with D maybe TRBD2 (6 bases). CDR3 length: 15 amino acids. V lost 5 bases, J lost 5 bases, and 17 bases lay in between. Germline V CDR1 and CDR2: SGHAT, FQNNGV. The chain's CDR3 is CASSPQGGILDTQYF. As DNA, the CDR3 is TGTGCCAGCAGCCCCCAAGGCGGGATTTTAGATACGCAGTATTTT.

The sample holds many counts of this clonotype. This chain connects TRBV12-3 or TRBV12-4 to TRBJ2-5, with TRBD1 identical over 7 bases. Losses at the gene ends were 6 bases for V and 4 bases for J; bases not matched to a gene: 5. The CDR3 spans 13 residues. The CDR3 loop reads CASSPRTGETQYF. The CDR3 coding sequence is TGTGCCAGCAGCCCCAGGACAGGAGAGACCCAGTACTTC.

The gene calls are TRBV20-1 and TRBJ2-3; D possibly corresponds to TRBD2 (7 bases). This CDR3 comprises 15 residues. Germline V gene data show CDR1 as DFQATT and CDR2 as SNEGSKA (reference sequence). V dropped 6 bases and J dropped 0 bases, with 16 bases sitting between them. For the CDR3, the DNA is TGCAGTGCCCAAAGGGCGGGGGCTAGCACAGATACGCAGTATTTT. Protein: CSAQRAGASTDTQYF.

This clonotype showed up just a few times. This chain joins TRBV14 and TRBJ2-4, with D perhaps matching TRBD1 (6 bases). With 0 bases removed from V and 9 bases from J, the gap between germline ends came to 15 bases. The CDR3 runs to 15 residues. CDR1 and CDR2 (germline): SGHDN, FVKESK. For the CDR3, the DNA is TGTGCCAGCAGCCAAGATGGAAAGGGACAAAGCATTCAGTACTTC. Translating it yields CASSQDGKGQSIQYF. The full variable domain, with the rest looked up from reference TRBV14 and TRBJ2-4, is EAGVTQFPSHSVIEKGQTVTLRCDPISGHDNLYWYRRVMGKEIKFLLHFVKESKQDESGMPNNRFLAERTGGTYSTLKVQPAELEDSGVYFCASSQDGKGQSIQYFGAGTRLSVL.